This T cell receptor beta chain came from a study of spatial heterogeneity in lung cancer. Study information: The count of detected beta-chain sequences consistently exceeded that of alpha-chain sequences. Broader study findings: At resection, ubiquitous expanded tumor TCRs appeared in blood more than at follow-up.

Per the germline V gene, CDR1 is LGHDT and CDR2 is YNNKEL (reference sequence). The CDR3 spans 15 residues. V lost 6 bases and J lost 1, with 15 bases in between. TCR cDNA molecules were tagged individually, and each one carried a unique molecular identifier. TCRdb independently ran MiXCR on the 5' RACE reads; one entry per CDR3 protein. Of more than 85,000 distinct CDR3 sequences listed, approximately 8.2% are singletons. This clonotype was recorded at least ten times. What it binds is unknown. The sample's time point: sample taken at primary tumor resection. In each case, whole RNA from tumor, nontumor lung or frozen PBMC was sequenced unsorted. The donor group consisted of under 95 patients who had untreated, early-stage non-small cell lung cancer.

The TCR sequence derives from a male donor with early-stage non-small cell lung cancer. The V call is TRBV3-1, the J call TRBJ1-1; D unclear. The starting material was PBMCs, obtained at surgery. The CDR3 nucleotides read TGTGCCAGCAGGGGTTCCCGGAGAGGGAACACTGAAGCTTTCTTT. It yields the protein CASRGSRRGNTEAFF. Looking up the rest from reference TRBV3-1 and TRBJ1-1 gives the full variable domain: DTAVSQTPKYLVTQMGNDKSIKCEQNLGHDTMYWYKQDSKKFLKIMFSYNNKELIINETVPNRFSPKSPDKAHLNLHINSLELGDSAVYFCASRGSRRGNTEAFFGQGTRLTVV.